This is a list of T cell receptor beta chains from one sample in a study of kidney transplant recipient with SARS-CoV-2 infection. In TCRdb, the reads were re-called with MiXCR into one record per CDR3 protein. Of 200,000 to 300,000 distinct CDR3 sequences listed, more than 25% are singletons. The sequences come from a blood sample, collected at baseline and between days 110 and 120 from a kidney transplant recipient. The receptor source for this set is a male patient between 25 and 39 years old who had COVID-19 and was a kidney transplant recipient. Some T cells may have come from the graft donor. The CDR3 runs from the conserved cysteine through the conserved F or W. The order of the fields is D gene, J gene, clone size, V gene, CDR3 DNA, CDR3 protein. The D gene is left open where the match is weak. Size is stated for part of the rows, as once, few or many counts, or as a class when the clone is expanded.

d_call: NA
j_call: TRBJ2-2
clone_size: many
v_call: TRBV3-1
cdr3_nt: TGTGCCAGCAGCGCAAACAGTCCCATTTCAGGCTTGACCGGGGAGCTGTTTTTT
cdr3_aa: CASSANSPISGLTGELFF

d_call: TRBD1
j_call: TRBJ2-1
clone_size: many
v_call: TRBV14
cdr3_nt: TGTGCCAGCAGCCAAGCACAGGGGCCGCCGAGAAATGAGCAGTTCTTC
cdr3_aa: CASSQAQGPPRNEQFF

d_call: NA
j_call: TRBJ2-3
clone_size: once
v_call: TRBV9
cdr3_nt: TGTGCCAGCGGCGGTGGGGGGTCGGATACGCAGTATTTT
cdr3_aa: CASGGGGSDTQYF

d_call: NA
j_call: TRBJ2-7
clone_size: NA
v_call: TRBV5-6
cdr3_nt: TGTGCCAGCAGCTTGGGTCGCGCGTCTTCCGAGCGGTACTTC
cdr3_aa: CASSLGRASSERYF

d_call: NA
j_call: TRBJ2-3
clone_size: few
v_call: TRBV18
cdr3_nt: TGTGCCAGCTCACGACGAAAAGACGGTACAGATACGCAGTATTTT
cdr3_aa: CASSRRKDGTDTQYF

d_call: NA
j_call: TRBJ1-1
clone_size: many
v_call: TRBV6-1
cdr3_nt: TGTGCCAGCAGTGAATGGTTGGGGTCAGGGAACACTGAAGCTTTCTTT
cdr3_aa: CASSEWLGSGNTEAFF

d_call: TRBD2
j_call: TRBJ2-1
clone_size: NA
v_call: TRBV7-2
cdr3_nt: TGTGCCAGCAGCTTATCTAGCGGGAGTAGGGTCTATGAGCAGTTCTTC
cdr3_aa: CASSLSSGSRVYEQFF

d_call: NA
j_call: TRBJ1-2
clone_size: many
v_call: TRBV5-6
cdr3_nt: TGTGCCAGCATGTTTCACAATAGTCGAAAGACCTATGGCTACACCTTC
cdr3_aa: CASMFHNSRKTYGYTF

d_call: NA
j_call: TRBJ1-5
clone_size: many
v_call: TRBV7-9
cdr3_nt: TGTGCCAGCAGCTTAGTAGGTCAGCCCCAGCATTTT
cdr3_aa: CASSLVGQPQHF

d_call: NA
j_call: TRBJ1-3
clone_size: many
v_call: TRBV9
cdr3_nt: TGTGCCAGCAGCGTGGGGACCTCCTCTGGAAACACCATATATTTT
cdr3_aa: CASSVGTSSGNTIYF

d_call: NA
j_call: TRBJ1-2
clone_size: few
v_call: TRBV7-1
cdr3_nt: TGTGCCAGCATCGTTTTGTATCACGAGGGAAAGACCTATGGCTACACCTTC
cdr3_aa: CASIVLYHEGKTYGYTF

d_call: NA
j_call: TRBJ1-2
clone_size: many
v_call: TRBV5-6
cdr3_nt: TGTGCCAGCATCTCTGGCAATAGTCGAAAGACCTATGGCTACACCTTC
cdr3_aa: CASISGNSRKTYGYTF

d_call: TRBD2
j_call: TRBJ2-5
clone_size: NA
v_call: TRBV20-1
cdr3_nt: TGCAGTGCGCCTCTTAGCGGGAGAGGGGAGGCCCAGTACTTC
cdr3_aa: CSAPLSGRGEAQYF

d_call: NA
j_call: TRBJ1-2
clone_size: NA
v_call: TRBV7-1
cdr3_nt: TGTGCCAGCAGCGCATGTCATCACGAGGGAAAGACCTATGGCTACACCTTC
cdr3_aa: CASSACHHEGKTYGYTF

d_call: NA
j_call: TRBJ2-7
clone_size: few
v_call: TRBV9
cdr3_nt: TGTGCCAGCAGCGTAGAGGCAGATCAGGCTTACGAGCAGTACTTC
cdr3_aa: CASSVEADQAYEQYF

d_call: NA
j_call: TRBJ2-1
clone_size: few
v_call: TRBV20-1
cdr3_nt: TGCAGTGCTCGCGGAAACTACAATGAGCAGTTCTTC
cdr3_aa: CSARGNYNEQFF

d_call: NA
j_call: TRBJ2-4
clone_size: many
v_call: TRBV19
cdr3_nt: TGTGCCAGTAGTATAGATGCGGCAGCCAGAAACATTCAGTACTTC
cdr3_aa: CASSIDAAARNIQYF

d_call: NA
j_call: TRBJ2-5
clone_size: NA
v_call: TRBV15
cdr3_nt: TGTGCCACCAGCAGAAATCCCGGACTTCGGGAGACCCAGTACTTC
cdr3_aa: CATSRNPGLRETQYF

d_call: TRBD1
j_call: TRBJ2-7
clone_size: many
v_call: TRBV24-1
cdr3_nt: TGTGCCACCAGTACTTCAGGGGGCACCTTTGAGCAGTACTTC
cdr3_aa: CATSTSGGTFEQYF

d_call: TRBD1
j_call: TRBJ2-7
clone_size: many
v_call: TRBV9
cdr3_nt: TGTGCCAGCAGCGTCTCAGGGGGCTTAGACGAGCAGTACTTC
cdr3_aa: CASSVSGGLDEQYF

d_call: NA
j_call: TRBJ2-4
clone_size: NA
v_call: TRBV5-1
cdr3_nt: TGCGCCAGCAGCTTTGGCCGCACGAATGAGCAGTCCTTC
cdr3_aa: CASSFGRTNEQSF

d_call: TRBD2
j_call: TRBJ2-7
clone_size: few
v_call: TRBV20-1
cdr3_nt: TGCAGTGCTAGGGGGTACGCGGGAGGCTACGAGCAGTACTTC
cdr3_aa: CSARGYAGGYEQYF

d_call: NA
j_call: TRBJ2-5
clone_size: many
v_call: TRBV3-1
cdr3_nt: TGTGCCAGCAGCTCTCCTACTCCCATTTCTTTCTCTGAGACCCAGTACTTC
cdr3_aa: CASSSPTPISFSETQYF

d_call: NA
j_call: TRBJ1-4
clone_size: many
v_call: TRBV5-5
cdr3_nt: TGTGCCAGCAGCTTCCAGGGAAAAAAACTGTTTTTT
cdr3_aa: CASSFQGKKLFF

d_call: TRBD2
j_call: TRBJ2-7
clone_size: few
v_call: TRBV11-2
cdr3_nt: TGTGCCAGCAGCCAACGACTAGCGGGGGCCAACGAGCAGTACTTC
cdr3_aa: CASSQRLAGANEQYF

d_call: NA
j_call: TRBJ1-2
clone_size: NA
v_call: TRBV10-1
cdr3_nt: TGCGCCAGCAGTACGACCATAAGATCGCGAAAGACCTATGGCTACACCTTC
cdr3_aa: CASSTTIRSRKTYGYTF

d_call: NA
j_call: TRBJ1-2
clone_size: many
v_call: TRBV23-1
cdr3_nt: TGCGCCAGCAGTAAGCATGAGCTACGCAGAAAGACCTATGGCTACACCTTC
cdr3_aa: CASSKHELRRKTYGYTF

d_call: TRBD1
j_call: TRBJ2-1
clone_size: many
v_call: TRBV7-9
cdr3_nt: TGTGCCAGCAGCGAAAGACAGGGGTATTGGTACAATGAGCAGTTCTTC
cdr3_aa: CASSERQGYWYNEQFF

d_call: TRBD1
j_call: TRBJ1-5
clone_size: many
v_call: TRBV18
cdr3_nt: TGTGCCAGCTCACCGGGACAGGGGGCGAGTCCCCAGCATTTT
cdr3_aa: CASSPGQGASPQHF

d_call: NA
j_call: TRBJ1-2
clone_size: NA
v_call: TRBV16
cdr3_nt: TGTGCCAGCAGCAGTTGGAAGGTCGTTAGAAAGACCTACGGCTACACCTTC
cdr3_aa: CASSSWKVVRKTYGYTF

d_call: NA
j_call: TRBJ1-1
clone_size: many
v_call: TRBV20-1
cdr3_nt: TGCAGTGCTAGTGAGGGCAGGGGAAACACTGAAGCTTTCTTT
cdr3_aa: CSASEGRGNTEAFF

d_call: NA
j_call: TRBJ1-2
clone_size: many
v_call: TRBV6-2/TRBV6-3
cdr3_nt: TGTGCCAGCAGTGATGATTACTGCATCGGAAAGACCTATGGCTACACCTTC
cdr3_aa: CASSDDYCIGKTYGYTF

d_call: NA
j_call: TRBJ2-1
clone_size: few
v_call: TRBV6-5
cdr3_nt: TGTGCCAGCAGTTACTCGAGTGGATCATACAATGAGCAGTTCTTC
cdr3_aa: CASSYSSGSYNEQFF

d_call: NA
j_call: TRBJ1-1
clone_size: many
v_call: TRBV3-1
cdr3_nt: TGTGCCAGCAGCAGCCGGAATCCCATTTCAATTCGCACTGAAGCTTTCTTT
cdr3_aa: CASSSRNPISIRTEAFF

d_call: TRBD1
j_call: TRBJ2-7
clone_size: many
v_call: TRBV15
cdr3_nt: TGTGCCACCACCACAGGGGGGACCTCCTACGAGCAGTACTTC
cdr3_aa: CATTTGGTSYEQYF